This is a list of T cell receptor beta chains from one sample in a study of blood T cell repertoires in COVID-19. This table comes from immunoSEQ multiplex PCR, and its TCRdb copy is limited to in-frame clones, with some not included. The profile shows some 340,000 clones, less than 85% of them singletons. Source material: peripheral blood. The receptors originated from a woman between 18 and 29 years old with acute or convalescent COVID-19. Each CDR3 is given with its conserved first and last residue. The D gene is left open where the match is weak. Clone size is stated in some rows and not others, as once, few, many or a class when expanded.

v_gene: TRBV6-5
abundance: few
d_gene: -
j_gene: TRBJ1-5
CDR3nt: TGTGCCAGCAGTAGGGACATTGATCAGCCCCAGCATTTT
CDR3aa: CASSRDIDQPQHF

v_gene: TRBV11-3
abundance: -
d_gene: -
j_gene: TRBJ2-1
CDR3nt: TGTGCCAGCAGCCTGGAGGGCCTAGGAATGCCTGAGCAGTTCTTC
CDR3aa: CASSLEGLGMPEQFF

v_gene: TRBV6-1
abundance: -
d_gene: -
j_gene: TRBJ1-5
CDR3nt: TGTGCCAGCAGTGAGTTGGCAGGGAATCAGCCCCAGCATTTT
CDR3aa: CASSELAGNQPQHF

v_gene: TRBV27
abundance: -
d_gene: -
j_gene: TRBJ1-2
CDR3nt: TGTGCCAGCAGCCCTACCGGGTATGGCTACACCTTC
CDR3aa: CASSPTGYGYTF

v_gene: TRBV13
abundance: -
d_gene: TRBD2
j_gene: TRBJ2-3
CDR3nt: TGTGCCAGCAGCCTAACGGGACTATGGGCAGATACGCAGTATTTT
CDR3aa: CASSLTGLWADTQYF

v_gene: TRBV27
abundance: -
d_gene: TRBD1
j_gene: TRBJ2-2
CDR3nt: TGTGCCAGCAGTTTATTGGCTTCCGGGACAGGCACCGGGGAGCTGTTTTTT
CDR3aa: CASSLLASGTGTGELFF

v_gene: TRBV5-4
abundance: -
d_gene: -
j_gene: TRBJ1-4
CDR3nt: TGTGCCAGCAGCTTGGGGGCGGGTACAACTAATGAAAAACTGTTTTTT
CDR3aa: CASSLGAGTTNEKLFF

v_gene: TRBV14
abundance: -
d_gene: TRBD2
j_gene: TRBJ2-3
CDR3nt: TGTGCCAGCAGCCAAACTAGCGGGAGGGCAGATACGCAGTATTTT
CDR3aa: CASSQTSGRADTQYF

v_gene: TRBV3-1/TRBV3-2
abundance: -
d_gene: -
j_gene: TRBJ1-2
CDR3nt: TGTGCCAGCAGCCCCTTGTTGGTAGCAGGGTATGGCTACACCTTC
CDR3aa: CASSPLLVAGYGYTF

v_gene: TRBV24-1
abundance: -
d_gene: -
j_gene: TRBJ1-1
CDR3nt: TGTGCCACAACCTCCCCACAGGGGAACACTGAAGCTTTCTTT
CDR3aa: CATTSPQGNTEAFF

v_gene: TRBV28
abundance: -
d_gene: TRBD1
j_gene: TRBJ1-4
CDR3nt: TGTGCCAGCAGTTTATTCCAGGGGGATAATGAAAAACTGTTTTTT
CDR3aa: CASSLFQGDNEKLFF

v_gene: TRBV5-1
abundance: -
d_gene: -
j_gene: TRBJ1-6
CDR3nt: TGCGCCAGCAGCGATCGAGGGGGTGAGTCACCCCTCCACTTT
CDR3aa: CASSDRGGESPLHF

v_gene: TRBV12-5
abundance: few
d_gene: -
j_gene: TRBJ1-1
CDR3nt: TGTGCTAGTGGTCCTAGGGGGGGGAACACTGAAGCTTTCTTT
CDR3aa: CASGPRGGNTEAFF

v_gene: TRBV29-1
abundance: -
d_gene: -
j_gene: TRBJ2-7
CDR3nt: TGCAGCGTTGTTTACTTTTACGAGCAGTACTTC
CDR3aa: CSVVYFYEQYF

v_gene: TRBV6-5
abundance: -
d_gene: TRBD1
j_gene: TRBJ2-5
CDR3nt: TGTGCCAGCAGTTACATACAGGGGGAGACCCAGTACTTC
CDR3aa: CASSYIQGETQYF